One sample yielded the 18 T cell receptor beta chains listed below, sequenced in a study of blood T cell repertoires in COVID-19. Sequenced by immunoSEQ multiplex PCR; TCRdb stores in-frame clones only, minus some. Seen here are 100,000 to 150,000 clones, around nine tenths observed once, and the top ten hold approximately 8.1%. The sequenced sample was peripheral blood. Every receptor here comes from a man aged 45-65 years with acute or convalescent COVID-19.

This sequence joins TRBV6-5 and TRBJ1-5, with 9 bases fitting TRBD1. Germline V gene sequence: CDR1 MNHEY, CDR2 SVGAGI. This CDR3 has 14 amino acids. V dropped 7 bases and J dropped 2; count of bases not matched to a gene: 3. This CDR3 is CASMGQGGNQPQHF. The CDR3 DNA sequence: TGTGCCAGCATGGGACAGGGAGGCAATCAGCCCCAGCATTTT.

The chain is built from TRBV30 and TRBJ2-1; TRBD2 agrees at 11 bases. Germline CDR1 and CDR2: GTSNPN and SVGIG (reference sequence). V shed 7 bases and J 5 bases; nucleotides not matched to a gene: 16. The CDR3 is 17 amino acids. CDR3 sequence reads: CASMGGSGRAADNEQFF. The CDR3 nucleotides are TGTGCCTCAATGGGGGGTAGCGGGAGGGCCGCCGACAATGAGCAGTTCTTC.

This chain joins TRBV6-2 or TRBV6-3 and TRBJ2-7; 7 nucleotides agree with TRBD2. With V trimmed by 5 bases and J by 6 bases, 7 bases remained unmatched. Germline-derived CDR1 and CDR2 are MNHEY and SVGEGT. This CDR3 is 13 amino acids long. The CDR3 DNA is TGTGCCAGCAGTGGCGGGAGCCGGGGCGAGCAGTACTTC. Its protein product is CASSGGSRGEQYF.

The chain couples TRBV6-5 to TRBJ1-2; 7 positions agree with TRBD1. Trimming at V came to 9 bases and at J to 3 bases, leaving 10 bases not matched to a gene. There are 14 residues in the CDR3. From germline, CDR1 is MNHEY and CDR2 SVGAGI. The CDR3 DNA follows: TGTGCCAGTGGGAACAGACAGGGCTACTATGGCTACACCTTC. It codes for CASGNRQGYYGYTF.

V usage is TRBV10-3 and J usage is TRBJ2-5; 12 bases line up with TRBD1. CDR1 ENHRY and CDR2 SYGVKD come from the germline V gene. This CDR3 contains 14 residues. Trimming took 6 bases from V and 5 from J; bases not matched to a gene: 4. The CDR3 spells CAIRPGQGAETQYF. CDR3 nucleotides: TGTGCCATCAGACCGGGACAGGGGGCGGAGACCCAGTACTTC.

The chain recombines TRBV5-5 with TRBJ1-4; D is ambiguous. The CDR3 has 15 residues. CDR1 is SGHKS and CDR2 is YYEKEE in the germline V gene (reference sequence). V shed 1 base and J shed 5 bases, with 12 bases lying between them. CDR3 coding DNA: TGTGCCAGCAGCTTGAGGAGCGGGAGAAATGAAAAACTGTTTTTT. Protein sequence: CASSLRSGRNEKLFF.

J is TRBJ1-1 and V is TRBV20-1; no reliable D call. Germline values: CDR1 DFQATT, CDR2 SNEGSKA (reference sequence). V gave up 3 bases and J gave up 7 bases, with 12 bases separating them. This CDR3 is built from 12 residues. In nucleotides, the CDR3 is TGCAGTGCTAGTAGTGGGCTGGGTGAAGCTTTCTTT. Amino acid sequence: CSASSGLGEAFF.

V usage is TRBV5-1 and J usage is TRBJ2-7; 10 nucleotides match TRBD1. Germline CDR1 SGHRS, CDR2 YFSETQ. The junction had 8 bases not matched to a gene; V was cut back by 0 bases and J by 5 bases. The CDR3 runs 16 residues. This CDR3 is CASSLARGTGVDEQYF. For the CDR3, the DNA is TGCGCCAGCAGCTTGGCCCGGGGGACAGGGGTAGACGAGCAGTACTTC.

This rearrangement joins TRBV11-2 to TRBJ1-3, with D maybe TRBD1 (6 bases). CDR3 length: 13 residues. Trimming left V 0 bases short and J 8 bases short, with 8 bases between. Germline V CDR1 and CDR2: SGHAT, FQNNGV. CDR3: CASSLDQGHTIYF. In DNA form, the CDR3 reads TGTGCCAGCAGCTTAGATCAGGGGCACACCATATATTTT.

V and J are TRBV9 and TRBJ1-5, with TRBD1 as a possible D gene (5 bases). With 0 bases removed from V and 4 bases from J, the gap between germline ends came to 14 bases. Germline lookup yields CDR1 SGDLS and CDR2 YYNGEE. This CDR3 region has 16 residues. The CDR3 here is CASSVGIGDGNQPQHF. CDR3 nucleotide sequence: TGTGCCAGCAGCGTAGGGATAGGGGATGGGAATCAGCCCCAGCATTTT.

The J gene is TRBJ2-1, the V gene TRBV19, with TRBD2 matching over 7 bases. V was clipped by 1 base and J by 6 bases; unmatched bases: 9. The CDR3 is made up of 16 amino acids. Germline CDR1 reads LNHDA; CDR2 reads SQIVND (reference sequence). The CDR3 protein is CASSIGRTREGNEQFF. CDR3 coding DNA: TGTGCCAGTAGTATAGGGCGTACAAGGGAGGGCAATGAGCAGTTCTTC.

Of note for this clone: Its ends do not fully match the called genes, so a read error is possible. The V call is TRBV29-1, the J call TRBJ2-1; 7 bases align to TRBD2. Germline loops: CDR1 SQVTM, CDR2 ANQGSEA. This CDR3 region has 12 residues. The CDR3 protein is CSVWVRGRAFVF. The CDR3 bases are TGCAGCGTTTGGGTTCGAGGGAGGGCCTTTGTCTTC.

The chain carries TRBV27 and TRBJ1-2, with D uncertain. This CDR3 is built from 15 residues. Trimming left V 0 bases short and J 0 bases short, with 8 bases between. Germline V CDR1 and CDR2: MNHEY, SMNVEV (reference sequence). CDR3 DNA: TGTGCCAGCAGTTTATCGAGACGGGCTAACTATGGCTACACCTTC. It specifies CASSLSRRANYGYTF.

V usage is TRBV2 and J usage is TRBJ2-2; D may be TRBD1 (6 bases). This CDR3 has 14 residues. The germline V gene encodes CDR1 SNHLY and CDR2 FYNNEI. Trimming stripped 6 bases from V and 4 bases from J, with 12 bases between. The CDR3 DNA reads TGTGCCAGCAGACAGGGCCGGGGCACCGGGGAGCTGTTTTTT. Translation gives CASRQGRGTGELFF.

This rearrangement joins TRBV28 to TRBJ1-2; D is ambiguous. From germline, CDR1 is MDHEN and CDR2 SYDVKM. The CDR3 is 15 amino acids. Trimming took 2 bases from V and 1 from J, leaving 11 bases between them. CDR3 DNA: TGTGCCAGCAGTTTACGGGGAGGCGGTAACTATGGCTACACCTTC. Translated, it gives CASSLRGGGNYGYTF.

The chain employs TRBV24-1 and TRBJ2-2; possible D gene TRBD2, 6 bases. The CDR3 is 18 residues long. The germline V gene has CDR1 KGHDR and CDR2 SFDVKD. Trimming left V 3 bases short and J 0 bases short, with 16 bases between. CDR3 in DNA: TGTGCCACCAGTGATCCTCCGGGGCGGGGCCCGAACACCGGGGAGCTGTTTTTT. It specifies CATSDPPGRGPNTGELFF.

This clone was detected only once. The rearrangement uses TRBV7-6 and TRBJ2-3; perhaps TRBD2 as D (6 bases). V gave up 1 base and J gave up 1 base, with 9 bases separating them. Per the germline V gene, CDR1 is SGHVS and CDR2 is FNYEAQ. This CDR3 is built from 15 residues. CDR3 nucleotides: TGTGCCAGCAGCTTAGGACCTAGCGGCACAGATACGCAGTATTTT. This gives the protein CASSLGPSGTDTQYF.

This clone was seen just once. The V call is TRBV5-6, the J call TRBJ1-3; TRBD1 matches at 7 bases. The CDR3 runs 16 residues. With 4 bases clipped from V and 4 bases from J, the junction kept 11 bases outside the gene matches. Germline assignment: CDR1 SGHDT and CDR2 YYEEEE. The CDR3 is CASSGTGAPPGNTIYF. CDR3 in DNA: TGTGCCAGCAGCGGAACAGGGGCCCCTCCCGGAAACACCATATATTTT.